This T cell receptor beta chain was sequenced in a study of blood T cell repertoires in COVID-19. Study background: T cells, B-cell-depleted T cells, or PBMCs supplied cDNA or gDNA.

The CDR3 spans 15 residues. The V and J ends lost 4 bases and 0 bases respectively, with 11 bases between them. Germline CDR1 LGHNA, CDR2 YSLEER. Assay: immunoSEQ multiplex PCR; the TCRdb copy retains only in-frame clones and omits some. The sample shows about 47,000 clones, over 70% of them seen only once. The J gene is TRBJ2-3, the V gene TRBV4-3; D perhaps matches TRBD2 (5 bases). The receptor was isolated from a human donor with active COVID-19. The donor label of this sample is uncertain. Sequenced: peripheral blood. The CDR3 sequence: CASSLEADSTDTQYF. As DNA, the CDR3 is TGCGCCAGCAGCCTGGAGGCGGATAGCACAGATACGCAGTATTTT.